The present T cell receptor beta chain was sequenced within a study of blood T cell repertoires in COVID-19. The CDR3 totals 14 residues. Germline values: CDR1 MNHNS, CDR2 SASEGT. The germline V and J ends were trimmed by 1 base and 2 bases, with 9 bases remaining between them. Sequencing was performed with immunoSEQ multiplex PCR; in TCRdb, only in-frame clones are kept and a portion is missing. The sample lists 75,000 to 90,000 clones; roughly 78% were seen once. The receptor was derived from a man aged 55 to 70 with COVID-19, enrolled during active disease. The sequenced material came from peripheral blood. The chain uses TRBV6-1 and TRBJ2-7; D unresolved. The CDR3 loop is CASSEVGVTYEQYF. The CDR3, as DNA: TGTGCCAGCAGTGAAGTAGGAGTCACCTACGAGCAGTACTTC.